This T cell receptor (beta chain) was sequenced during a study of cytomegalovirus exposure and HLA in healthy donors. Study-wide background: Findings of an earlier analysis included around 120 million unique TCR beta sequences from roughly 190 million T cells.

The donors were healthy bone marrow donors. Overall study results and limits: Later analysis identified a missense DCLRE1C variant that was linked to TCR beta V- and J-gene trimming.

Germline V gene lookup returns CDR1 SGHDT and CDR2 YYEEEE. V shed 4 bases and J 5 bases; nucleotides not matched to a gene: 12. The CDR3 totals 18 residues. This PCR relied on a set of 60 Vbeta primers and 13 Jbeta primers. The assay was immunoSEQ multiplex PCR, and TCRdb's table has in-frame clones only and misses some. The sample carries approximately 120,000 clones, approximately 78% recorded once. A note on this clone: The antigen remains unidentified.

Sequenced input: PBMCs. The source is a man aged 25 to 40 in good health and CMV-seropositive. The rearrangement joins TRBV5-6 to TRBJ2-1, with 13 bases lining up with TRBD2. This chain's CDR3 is CASSRTSGRAGAHNEQFF. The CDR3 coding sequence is TGTGCCAGCAGCCGTACTAGCGGGAGGGCCGGAGCCCACAATGAGCAGTTCTTC.